One sample yielded the 30 T cell receptor beta chains listed below, sequenced in a study of T cell clonality in common variable immunodeficiency. Using immunoSEQ multiplex PCR, the repertoire was profiled, and TCRdb retains in-frame clones only, with some absent. Listed for the sample are about 42,000 clones, none seen a single time. Sequenced input: peripheral blood mononuclear cells. The receptor set was obtained from a person aged 18-70 years in good health.

This clone was recorded many times. The read finishes 3 residues shy of the CDR3 end, and the germline J gene is used to complete it. The V and J genes are TRBV19 and TRBJ2-1; D may be TRBD2 (5 bases). The ends were cut back, 6 bases at V and 4 bases at J, with 7 bases in the middle. This CDR3 has 12 residues. The germline CDR1 and CDR2 sequences are LNHDA and SQIVND (reference sequence). The CDR3 region is CASRAGYNEQFF. The DNA read from the CDR3 is TGTGCCAGTAGGGCGGGTTACAATGAG.

This clone was seen repeatedly, ten times or more. The sequenced fragment ends 3 residues before the CDR3 boundary, so the rest is inferred from the germline J gene. The chain recombines TRBV30 with TRBJ1-5, with D uncertain. Germline V gene lookup returns CDR1 GTSNPN and CDR2 SVGIG (reference sequence). V was pared by 0 bases and J by 7 bases, with 19 bases between. There are 16 residues in the CDR3. The CDR3 here is CAWSVRPRFSAQPQHF. Partial CDR3 DNA: TGTGCCTGGAGTGTACGCCCACGGTTCAGCGCACAGCCC.

This clone was picked up many times. The read terminates 3 residues ahead of where the CDR3 ends, so the germline J gene completes it. Other DNA sequences in the same sample also yield this CDR3. The rearrangement joins TRBV5-6 to TRBJ1-2; 11 bases match TRBD1. The J segment lost 6 bases and the V segment lost 4 bases, leaving 5 bases of the junction unmatched. The CDR3 has 14 residues. Per germline, CDR1 SGHDT and CDR2 YYEEEE. The CDR3 spells CASSAGTGGHGYTF. CDR3 DNA, as far as it was read: TGTGCCAGCAGCGCCGGGACAGGGGGTCATGGC. Filled out from reference TRBV5-6 and TRBJ1-2, the complete variable domain reads DAGVTQSPTHLIKTRGQQVTLRCSPKSGHDTVSWYQQALGQGPQFIFQYYEEEERQRGNFPDRFSGHQFPNYSSELNVNALLLGDSALYLCASSAGTGGHGYTFGSGTRLTVV.

This clone has at least ten counts. From the germline J gene comes the end of the CDR3, since the read stops 3 residues before it. The chain employs TRBV29-1 and TRBJ2-2; no firm D call. The CDR3 runs to 13 residues. The V gene lost 1 base and the J gene lost 6 bases, with 9 bases spanning the gap. The V gene's germline CDR1 is SQVTM and CDR2 ANQGSEA. The CDR3 spells CSVEGLLAGELFF. CDR3 DNA (partial): TGCAGCGTTGAAGGACTGCTGGCCGGGGAG.

This clone has a count of ten or more. Read sequence stops 3 residues before the CDR3 end, and the germline J gene provides the missing end. The V gene is TRBV5-1, the J gene TRBJ1-4, with TRBD1 as a possible D gene (6 bases). There are 15 residues in the CDR3. The V gene lost 0 bases and the J gene lost 5 bases, with 11 bases spanning the gap. CDR1 is SGHRS, CDR2 YFSETQ, per germline. The DNA read from the CDR3 is TGCGCCAGCAGCTTGGAGGGGGGGCGAAATGAAAAA. The encoded protein is CASSLEGGRNEK. The complete CDR3 reads CASSLEGGRNEKLFF.

In this sample, this clone turned up many times. The CDR3 extends 3 residues past the end of the read, so its final part is completed from the germline J gene. V and J are TRBV28 and TRBJ2-1; D ambiguous. Germline V gene data show CDR1 as MDHEN and CDR2 as SYDVKM. V lost 7 bases and J 9 bases, leaving 16 bases between the germline ends. The CDR3 spans 13 residues. The CDR3 loop reads CASIDSVRGEQFF. CDR3 DNA, as far as it was read: TGTGCCAGCATTGACTCGGTAAGAGGTGAG.

This clone was seen repeatedly, ten times or more. The sequence runs out 3 residues before the end of the CDR3; the remainder is reconstructed from the germline J gene. This chain connects TRBV20-1 to TRBJ2-5; 9 bases are a match to TRBD2. Per the germline V gene, CDR1 is DFQATT and CDR2 is SNEGSKA (reference sequence). CDR3 size: 14 residues. The J segment lost 3 bases and the V segment lost 6 bases, leaving 8 bases of the junction unmatched. The sequenced CDR3 bases are TGCAGTGCGGGGGGGGTAGCGGGAGAAGAGACC. This sequence encodes CSAGGVAGEET. The full CDR3 protein reads CSAGGVAGEETQYF.

This clone showed up many times. The observed sequence ends 3 residues before the CDR3 terminus, with the missing tail filled in from the germline J gene. The chain is built from TRBV4-1 and TRBJ2-3; D ambiguous. Trimming took off 2 bases at V and 0 bases at J, with 3 bases between the two ends. Germline CDR1 and CDR2: MGHRA and YSYEKL. The CDR3 runs to 13 residues. The CDR3 reads CASSQPSTDTQYF. The part of the CDR3 DNA that was read is TGCGCCAGCAGCCAACCTAGCACAGATACG.

The covered CDR3 bases are TGTGCCAGCAGCTTAGCCGGGACAGGGCGAGAAAAA. Translation gives CASSLAGTGREK. The CDR3, in full, reads CASSLAGTGREKLFF. This rearrangement joins TRBV7-9 to TRBJ1-4; 9 bases are shared with TRBD1. The read terminates 3 residues ahead of where the CDR3 ends, so the germline J gene completes it. With 0 bases clipped from V and 8 bases from J, the junction kept 4 bases outside the gene matches. This CDR3 is 15 amino acids long. Germline values: CDR1 SEHNR, CDR2 FQNEAQ (reference sequence).

This clone has ten or more counts. The CDR3 loop reads CAISDWDTSGYGYTF. The sequenced part of the CDR3 DNA is TGTGCCATCAGTGACTGGGACACCAGTGGCTATGGC. V gene TRBV10-3 combines with J gene TRBJ1-2, with D possibly TRBD1 on 6 matching bases. From the germline J gene comes the end of the CDR3, since the read stops 3 residues before it. V lost 3 bases and J lost 4, with 15 bases in between. The length of the CDR3 is 15 residues. Germline V gene lookup returns CDR1 ENHRY and CDR2 SYGVKD.

This clone was seen many times. The read gets to within 3 residues of the CDR3 end, and the germline J gene fills in the rest. The chain uses TRBV7-3 and TRBJ2-2, with D tentatively TRBD2 (6 bases). The CDR3 consists of 15 residues. In germline, CDR1 is SGHTA, CDR2 FQGTGA. Trimming took 5 bases from V and 4 from J, leaving 14 bases between them. CDR3 protein: CASSPLRGGTGELFF. CDR3 DNA, as far as it was read: TGTGCCAGCAGCCCACTAAGGGGAGGCACCGGGGAG.

In this sample, this clone turned up many times. The junction differs from germline at one of its ends, possibly a read error. The read terminates 3 residues before the CDR3 end, so the remaining end is supplied by the germline J gene. The J gene is TRBJ1-2, the V gene TRBV19, with D possibly matching TRBD1 (6 bases). This CDR3 has 16 amino acids. Per the germline V gene, CDR1 is LNHDA and CDR2 is SQIVND (reference sequence). The DNA read from the CDR3 is TGTGCCAGTAGTATGTATACGGACAGATCTAATTATGGC. It encodes CASSMYTDRSNYG. The complete CDR3 reads CASSMYTDRSNYGYTF.

This clone has a count of ten or more. The CDR3 is cut off 3 residues early in the read; its end comes from the germline J gene. The chain is built from TRBV5-4 and TRBJ2-5; TRBD1 is a possible D gene (6 bases). Germline V lookup: CDR1 SGHNT, CDR2 YYREEE (reference sequence). The CDR3 length is 13 residues. Trimming left V 6 bases short and J 4 bases short, with 13 bases between. The CDR3 region is CASKATGSETQYF. CDR3 DNA (partial): TGTGCCAGCAAAGCGACAGGATCAGAGACC.

This clone was counted many times. The missing CDR3 end, 3 residues past where the read stops, is filled in from the germline J gene. The genes are TRBV30 and TRBJ1-1; tentative D call: TRBD1 (6 bases). The germline gives CDR1 GTSNPN, CDR2 SVGIG (reference sequence). V lost 3 bases, J lost 2 bases, and 7 bases lay in between. The CDR3 spans 12 residues. The DNA read from the CDR3 is TGTGCCTGGAGACAGGGAAACACTGAA. Translated, it gives CAWRQGNTE. In full, the CDR3 is CAWRQGNTEAFF.

This clone was detected ten times or more. The read ends 3 residues shy of where the CDR3 ends; the end is completed using the germline J gene. The chain is built from TRBV20-1 and TRBJ1-1; D perhaps matches TRBD1 (5 bases). V gave up 0 bases and J gave up 6 bases, with 14 bases separating them. There are 14 residues in the CDR3. CDR1 DFQATT and CDR2 SNEGSKA come from the germline V gene (reference sequence). CDR3 DNA (partial): TGCAGTGCTAGAGATCTGGCACCGGGGGCTGAA. Its protein product is CSARDLAPGAE. The full CDR3 reads CSARDLAPGAEAFF.

This clone was detected many times. The read finishes 3 residues shy of the CDR3 end, and the germline J gene is used to complete it. J is TRBJ1-5 and V is TRBV2; a weak D match, TRBD1 (6 bases). Germline V gives CDR1 SNHLY, CDR2 FYNNEI. Trimming pared 3 bases from V and 5 bases from J, leaving 17 bases between. This CDR3 is 16 amino acids long. Incomplete CDR3 DNA: TGTGCCAGCAGTGATAATCCCAGGGGCGGACATCAGCCC. Protein sequence: CASSDNPRGGHQP. The full CDR3 reads CASSDNPRGGHQPQHF.

This clone was seen a few times. The CDR3 goes on 3 residues after the read ends, and that part is filled in from the germline J gene. The genes are TRBV30 and TRBJ1-1, with 7 positions matching TRBD1. This CDR3 is 13 amino acids long. Germline loops: CDR1 GTSNPN, CDR2 SVGIG (reference sequence). The sequenced part of the CDR3 DNA is TGTGCCTGGAGTCCAGGGGGGAATGAAAAA. Its protein product is CAWSPGGNEK. The whole CDR3 protein reads CAWSPGGNEKAFF.

This clone occurred many times. With the read ending 3 residues before the CDR3 end, the germline J gene is used to fill in that end. V and J are TRBV18 and TRBJ2-7, with 7 bases aligning to TRBD1. CDR3 length: 14 residues. V lost 2 bases to trimming and J lost 3 bases; unmatched junction nucleotides: 4. Per the germline V gene, CDR1 is KGHSH and CDR2 is LQKENI. The covered CDR3 bases are TGTGCCAGCTCACCATCGGCAGGGGGCTACGAG. It is translated as CASSPSAGGYE. The CDR3 as a whole reads CASSPSAGGYEQYF.

This clone was seen many times. The read terminates 3 residues ahead of where the CDR3 ends, so the germline J gene completes it. The rearrangement uses TRBV5-1 and TRBJ2-7, with 9 nucleotides matching TRBD1. This CDR3 contains 14 residues. Germline CDR1 SGHRS, CDR2 YFSETQ. Losses at the gene ends were 0 bases for V and 5 bases for J; bases not matched to a gene: 3. CDR3 sequence reads: CASSLADRGDEQYF. The CDR3 bases that were read are TGCGCCAGCAGCTTGGCGGACAGGGGCGACGAG.

This clone showed up many times. The CDR3 end lies 3 residues beyond the end of the read and is filled in from the germline J gene. V usage is TRBV7-8 and J usage is TRBJ2-7; 12 bases align to TRBD2. The CDR3 consists of 13 residues. Trimming cost V 6 bases and J 3 bases; bases outside gene matches: 0. Germline-derived CDR1 and CDR2 are SGHVS and FQNEAQ. The CDR3: CASRTSGSYEQYF. The CDR3 DNA, read in part, is TGTGCCAGCAGGACTAGCGGGAGCTACGAG.

Remarks on this clone: Read data end 3 residues before the CDR3 end; the end is taken from the germline J gene. The chain combines TRBV19 with TRBJ1-1; 8 positions agree with TRBD1. This CDR3 has 15 residues. Per germline, CDR1 LNHDA and CDR2 SQIVND (reference sequence). The part of the CDR3 DNA that was read is TGTGCCAGTAGTAAATCAGAGTTCGGGACAGGAGAA. Its translation: CASSKSEFGTGE. From start to end, the CDR3 is CASSKSEFGTGEAFF.

This clone appeared many times. Read coverage stops 3 residues before the CDR3 terminus; the germline J gene supplies the remainder. The chain uses TRBV19 and TRBJ2-7, with D perhaps assigned TRBD1 or TRBD2 (5 bases each). Germline values: CDR1 LNHDA, CDR2 SQIVND (reference sequence). The V end was cut by 4 bases, the J end by 6 bases, with 10 bases between. The CDR3 has 12 amino acids. The CDR3 DNA, read in part, is TGTGCCAGTAGTAAGAGGGGTTTCGAG. This translates into CASSKRGFE. The whole CDR3 reads CASSKRGFEQYF. The full variable domain, completed using reference TRBV19 and TRBJ2-7, is DGGITQSPKYLFRKEGQNVTLSCEQNLNHDAMYWYRQDPGQGLRLIYYSQIVNDFQKGDIAEGYSVSREKKESFPLTVTSAQKNPTAFYLCASSKRGFEQYFGPGTRLTVT.

This clone was detected ten times or more. Coverage ceases 3 residues before the CDR3 finishes, and the germline J gene fills in the end. V and J are TRBV4-2 and TRBJ2-7, with TRBD2 identical over 13 bases. The CDR3 is made up of 18 amino acids. The J segment lost 2 bases and the V segment lost 1 base, leaving 8 bases of the junction unmatched. Germline V gene data show CDR1 as LGHNA and CDR2 as YNFKEQ. The covered CDR3 bases are TGTGCCAGCAGCCAAGGGACTCCGGGACTAGCGGGAACCTACGAG. It is translated as CASSQGTPGLAGTYE. The complete CDR3 reads CASSQGTPGLAGTYEQYF.

At least ten counts were recorded for this clone. The CDR3 region is CSARDTGGYSYNEQFF. Incomplete CDR3 DNA: TGCAGTGCTAGAGATACGGGGGGTTACTCCTACAATGAG. The chain uses TRBV20-1 and TRBJ2-1; 7 bases fit TRBD2. The CDR3 end is not reached by the read, which stops 3 residues before it; the germline J gene fills it in. This CDR3 has 16 amino acids. Losses at the gene ends were 0 bases for V and 0 bases for J; bases not matched to a gene: 5. The V gene's germline CDR1 is DFQATT and CDR2 SNEGSKA (reference sequence).

In this sample, this clone turned up many times. The CDR3 end is not reached by the read, which stops 3 residues before it; the germline J gene fills it in. This sequence joins TRBV5-1 and TRBJ2-7, with 7 bases that match TRBD2. Germline V lookup: CDR1 SGHRS, CDR2 YFSETQ. The V segment lost 4 bases and the J segment 0 bases; nucleotides outside the gene matches: 10. This CDR3 comprises 16 residues. The covered CDR3 bases are TGCGCCAGCAGCCCCACAGCAGCGGGGAGCTCCTACGAG. Amino acid sequence: CASSPTAAGSSYE. The CDR3 in full is CASSPTAAGSSYEQYF.

This clone was seen ten or more times. The sequence runs out 3 residues before the end of the CDR3; the remainder is reconstructed from the germline J gene. This sequence joins TRBV2 and TRBJ2-7; TRBD1 matches 9 bases. The CDR3 consists of 14 residues. Germline CDR1 is SNHLY and CDR2 is FYNNEI. Trimming took 6 bases from V and 0 from J; bases not matched to a gene: 3. The CDR3 bases that were read are TGTGCCAGCAGGCAACAGGGGGCCTCCTACGAG. This gives the protein CASRQQGASYE. The CDR3 in its entirety is CASRQQGASYEQYF.

This clone was seen more than once but under ten times. The observed sequence ends 3 residues before the CDR3 terminus, with the missing tail filled in from the germline J gene. This chain joins TRBV6-1 and TRBJ1-2; no definite D call. CDR3 length equals 15 residues. Per germline, CDR1 MNHNS and CDR2 SASEGT. CDR3: CASSEEAGGPGDYTF. Partial CDR3 DNA: TGTGCCAGCAGTGAAGAAGCGGGAGGGCCTGGTGAC.

This clone occurred many times. With the read ending 3 residues before the CDR3 end, the germline J gene is used to fill in that end. The rearrangement joins TRBV30 to TRBJ1-1, with no clear D. Per germline, CDR1 GTSNPN and CDR2 SVGIG (reference sequence). The CDR3 is 11 amino acids. V lost 4 bases and J 1 base, leaving 4 bases between the germline ends. This chain's CDR3 is CAWTRNTEAFF. The sequenced CDR3 bases are TGTGCCTGGACTCGGAACACTGAA.

This clone appeared a few times. The CDR3 end is not reached by the read, which stops 3 residues before it; the germline J gene fills it in. The chain employs TRBV5-8 and TRBJ2-7; 7 positions agree with TRBD1. The germline V gene has CDR1 SGHTS and CDR2 YDEGEE. The ends lost 10 bases at V and 2 bases at J; junction bases unmatched: 9. The CDR3 runs to 13 residues. CDR3 sequence reads: CAGSRTGAYEQYF. The sequenced part of the CDR3 DNA is TGTGCCGGATCTCGGACAGGAGCCTACGAG.

This clone was detected ten times or more. The read ends 3 residues early relative to the CDR3; the germline J gene fills the gap. The J gene is TRBJ2-1, the V gene TRBV20-1; the D gene is possibly TRBD1 (6 bases). CDR1 is DFQATT and CDR2 is SNEGSKA in the germline V gene (reference sequence). The ends were cut back, 2 bases at V and 0 bases at J, with 11 bases in the middle. The CDR3 is made up of 15 amino acids. The DNA read from the CDR3 is TGCAGTGCTAGACACACGACAGGCTCCTACAATGAG. It specifies CSARHTTGSYNE. The whole CDR3 reads CSARHTTGSYNEQFF.